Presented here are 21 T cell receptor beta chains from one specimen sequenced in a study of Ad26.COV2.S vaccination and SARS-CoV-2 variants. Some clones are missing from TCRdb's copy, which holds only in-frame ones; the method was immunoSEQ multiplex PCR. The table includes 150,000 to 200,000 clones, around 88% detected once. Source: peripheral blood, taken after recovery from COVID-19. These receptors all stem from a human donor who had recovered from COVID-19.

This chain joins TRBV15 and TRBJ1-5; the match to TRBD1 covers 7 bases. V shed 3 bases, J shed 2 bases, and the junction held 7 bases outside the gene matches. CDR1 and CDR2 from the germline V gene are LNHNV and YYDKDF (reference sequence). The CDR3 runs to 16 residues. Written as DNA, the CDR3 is TGTGCCACCAGCAGGCAGGGACAGCGGGGCAATCAGCCCCAGCATTTT. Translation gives CATSRQGQRGNQPQHF.

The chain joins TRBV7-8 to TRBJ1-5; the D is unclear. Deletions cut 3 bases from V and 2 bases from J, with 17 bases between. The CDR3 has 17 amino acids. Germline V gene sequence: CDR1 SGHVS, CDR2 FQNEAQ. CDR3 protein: CASSFSSVSLGNQPQHF. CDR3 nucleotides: TGTGCCAGCAGCTTTTCCTCAGTCAGCCTGGGCAATCAGCCCCAGCATTTT.

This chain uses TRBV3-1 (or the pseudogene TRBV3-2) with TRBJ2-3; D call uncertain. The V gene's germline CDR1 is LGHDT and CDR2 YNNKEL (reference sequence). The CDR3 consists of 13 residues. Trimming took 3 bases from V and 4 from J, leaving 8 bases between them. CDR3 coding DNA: TGTGCCAGCAGCCACAACCCCCCAGATACGCAGTATTTT. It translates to CASSHNPPDTQYF.

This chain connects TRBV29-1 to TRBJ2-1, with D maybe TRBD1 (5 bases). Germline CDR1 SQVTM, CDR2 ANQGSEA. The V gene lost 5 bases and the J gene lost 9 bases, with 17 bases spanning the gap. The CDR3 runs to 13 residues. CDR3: CSVQWGAFGEQFF. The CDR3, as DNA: TGCAGCGTTCAATGGGGCGCGTTCGGTGAGCAGTTCTTC.

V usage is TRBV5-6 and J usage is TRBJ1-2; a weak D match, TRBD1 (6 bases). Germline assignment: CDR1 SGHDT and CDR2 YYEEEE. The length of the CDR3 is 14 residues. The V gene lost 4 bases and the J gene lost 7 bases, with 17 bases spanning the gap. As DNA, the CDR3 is TGTGCCAGCAGCCCAACCACAGGGTGGGGTGGCTACACCTTC. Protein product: CASSPTTGWGGYTF.

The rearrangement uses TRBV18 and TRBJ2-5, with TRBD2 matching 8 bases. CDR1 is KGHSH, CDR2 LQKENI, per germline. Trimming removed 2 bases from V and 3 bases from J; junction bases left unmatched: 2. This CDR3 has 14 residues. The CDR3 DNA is TGTGCCAGCTCACCATTGACTAGCGAAGAGACCCAGTACTTC. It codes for CASSPLTSEETQYF. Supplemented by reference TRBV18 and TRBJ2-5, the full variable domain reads NAGVMQNPRHLVRRRGQEARLRCSPMKGHSHVYWYRQLPEEGLKFMVYLQKENIIDESGMPKERFSAEFPKEGPSILRIQQVVRGDSAAYFCASSPLTSEETQYFGPGTRLLVL.

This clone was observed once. The CDR3 DNA reads TGTGCCAGCAGTGCAATCCGGGGGGGGAGGAATGAAAAACTGTTTTTT. Amino acid sequence: CASSAIRGGRNEKLFF. V is TRBV25-1 and J is TRBJ1-4, with D possibly matching TRBD1 (5 bases). Germline loops: CDR1 MGHDK, CDR2 SYGVNS. The CDR3 sequence is 16 residues long. Trimming took 4 bases from V and 5 from J, leaving 17 bases between them.

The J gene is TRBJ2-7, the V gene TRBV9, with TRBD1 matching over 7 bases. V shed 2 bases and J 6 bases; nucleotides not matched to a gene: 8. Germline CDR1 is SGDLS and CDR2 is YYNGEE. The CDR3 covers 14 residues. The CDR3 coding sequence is TGTGCCAGCAGCGTTGACAGGGTTGGGCCCGAGCAGTACTTC. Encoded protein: CASSVDRVGPEQYF. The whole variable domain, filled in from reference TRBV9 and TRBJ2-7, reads DSGVTQTPKHLITATGQRVTLRCSPRSGDLSVYWYQQSLDQGLQFLIQYYNGEERAKGNILERFSAQQFPDLHSELNLSSLELGDSALYFCASSVDRVGPEQYFGPGTRLTVT.

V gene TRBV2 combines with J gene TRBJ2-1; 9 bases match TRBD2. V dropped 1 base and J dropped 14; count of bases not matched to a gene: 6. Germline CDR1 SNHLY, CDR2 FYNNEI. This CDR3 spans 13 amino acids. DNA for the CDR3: TGTGCCAGCAGTGAAGGGAAGCGGGAGGAGAAGTTCTTC. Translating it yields CASSEGKREEKFF.

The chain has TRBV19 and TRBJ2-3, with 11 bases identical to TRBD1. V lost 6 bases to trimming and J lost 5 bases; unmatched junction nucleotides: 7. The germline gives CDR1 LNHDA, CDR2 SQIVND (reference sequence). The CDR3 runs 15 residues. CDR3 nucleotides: TGTGCCAGTAGGGAGGACAGGGGGCAGGGAGATACGCAGTATTTT. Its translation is CASREDRGQGDTQYF.

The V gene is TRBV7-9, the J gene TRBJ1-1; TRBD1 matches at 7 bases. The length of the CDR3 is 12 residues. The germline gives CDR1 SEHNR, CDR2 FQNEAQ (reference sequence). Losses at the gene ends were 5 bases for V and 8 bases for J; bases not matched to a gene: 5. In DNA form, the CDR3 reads TGTGCCAGCAGCCTACCACAGGGGGAAGCTTTCTTT. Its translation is CASSLPQGEAFF.

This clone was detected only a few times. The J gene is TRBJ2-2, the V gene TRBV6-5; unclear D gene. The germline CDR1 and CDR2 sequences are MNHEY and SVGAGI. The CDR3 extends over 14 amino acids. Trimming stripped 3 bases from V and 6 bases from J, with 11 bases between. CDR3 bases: TGTGCCAGCAGTTATTCCGCTGGGGCCGGGGAGCTGTTTTTT. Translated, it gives CASSYSAGAGELFF.

The CDR3 protein is CASSLGPGDGELFF. In DNA form, the CDR3 reads TGTGCCAGCAGTTTAGGACCGGGGGACGGGGAGCTGTTTTTT. V is TRBV27 and J is TRBJ2-2; weak D call: TRBD2 (6 bases). The CDR3 totals 14 residues. From germline, CDR1 is MNHEY and CDR2 SMNVEV (reference sequence). The V gene lost 2 bases and the J gene lost 7 bases, with 11 bases spanning the gap.

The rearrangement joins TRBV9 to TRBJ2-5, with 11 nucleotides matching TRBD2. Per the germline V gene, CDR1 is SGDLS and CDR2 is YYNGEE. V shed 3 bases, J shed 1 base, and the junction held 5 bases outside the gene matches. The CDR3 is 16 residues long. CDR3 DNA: TGTGCCAGCAGCGCCCTAGCGGGAGGAACCCAAGAGACCCAGTACTTC. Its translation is CASSALAGGTQETQYF.

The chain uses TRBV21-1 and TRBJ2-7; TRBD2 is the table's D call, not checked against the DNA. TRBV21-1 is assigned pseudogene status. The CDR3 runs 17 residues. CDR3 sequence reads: CASSSRGGRESPYEQYF. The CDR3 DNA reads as TGTGCCAGCAGCTCCCGGGGAGGCAGGGAGTCCCCCTACGAGCAGTACTTC.

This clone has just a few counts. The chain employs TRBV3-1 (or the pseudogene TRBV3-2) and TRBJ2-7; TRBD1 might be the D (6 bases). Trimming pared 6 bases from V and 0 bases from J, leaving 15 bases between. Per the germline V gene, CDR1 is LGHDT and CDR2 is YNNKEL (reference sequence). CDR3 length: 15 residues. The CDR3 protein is CASSPDRTYSYEQYF. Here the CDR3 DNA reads TGTGCCAGCAGTCCAGACAGGACCTACTCCTACGAGCAGTACTTC.

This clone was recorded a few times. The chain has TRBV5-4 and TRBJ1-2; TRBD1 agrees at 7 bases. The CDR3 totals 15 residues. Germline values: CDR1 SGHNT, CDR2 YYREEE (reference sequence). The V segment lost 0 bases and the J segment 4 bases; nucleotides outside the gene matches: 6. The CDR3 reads CASSLVEGGGYGYTF. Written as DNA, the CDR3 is TGTGCCAGCAGCTTGGTCGAAGGGGGCGGCTATGGCTACACCTTC.

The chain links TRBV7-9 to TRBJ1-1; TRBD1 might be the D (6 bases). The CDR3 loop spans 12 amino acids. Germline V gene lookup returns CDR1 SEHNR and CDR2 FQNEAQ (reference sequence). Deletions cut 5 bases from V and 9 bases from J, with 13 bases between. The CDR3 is CASSPYREQAFF. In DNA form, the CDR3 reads TGTGCCAGCAGCCCCTACAGGGAACAAGCTTTCTTT.

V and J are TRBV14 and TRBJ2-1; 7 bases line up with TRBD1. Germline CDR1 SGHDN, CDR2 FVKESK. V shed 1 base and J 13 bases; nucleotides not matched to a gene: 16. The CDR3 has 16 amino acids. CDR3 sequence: CASSQGGGRGQRRQFF. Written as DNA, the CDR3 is TGTGCCAGCAGCCAAGGAGGGGGACGGGGACAGAGGCGACAGTTCTTC.

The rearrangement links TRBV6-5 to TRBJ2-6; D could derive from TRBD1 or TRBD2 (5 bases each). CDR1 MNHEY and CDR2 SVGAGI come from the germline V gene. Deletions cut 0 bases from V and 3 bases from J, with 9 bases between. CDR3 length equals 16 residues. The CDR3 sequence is CASSYSAGSGANVLTF. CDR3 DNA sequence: TGTGCCAGCAGTTACTCGGCAGGGAGTGGGGCCAACGTCCTGACTTTC.

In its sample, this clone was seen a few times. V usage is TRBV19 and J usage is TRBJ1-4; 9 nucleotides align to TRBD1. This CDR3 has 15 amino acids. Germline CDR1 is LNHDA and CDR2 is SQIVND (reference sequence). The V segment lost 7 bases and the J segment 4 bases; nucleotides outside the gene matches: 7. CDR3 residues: CASTTTGGLNEKLFF. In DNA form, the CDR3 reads TGTGCCAGTACCACTACAGGGGGCCTTAATGAAAAACTGTTTTTT.